These T cell receptor beta chains were read from a single sample in a study of blood T cell repertoires in COVID-19. The repertoire was sequenced with immunoSEQ multiplex PCR; TCRdb's copy has only in-frame clones and lacks some. The data contain about 370,000 clones, roughly nine tenths of them singletons. Sequencing input: PBMCs or T cells enriched from blood (not recorded which). These receptors were taken from a man in his late teens or twenties who had recovered from COVID-19. The CDR3 runs from the conserved cysteine through the conserved F or W. D genes are given only for firm matches. Clone size, where shown, is once, few, many, or a class for clones that have expanded.

TRBV7-7,TRBJ2-7,TRBD2,NA,TGTGCCAGCAGCCGTCCGGGACTAGCGGGAGTCGAGCAGTACTTC,CASSRPGLAGVEQYF
TRBV7-2,TRBJ1-2,TRBD1,NA,TGTGCCAGCAGTGGACAGGGAATTAGTGGCTACACCTTC,CASSGQGISGYTF
TRBV24-1,TRBJ1-1,NA,NA,TGTGCCACCAGTAAGGGGTGGCGCACTGAAGCTTTCTTT,CATSKGWRTEAFF
TRBV4-1,TRBJ2-3,NA,NA,TGCGCCAGCAGCCACCCAGGGCATGCCAACACAGATACGCAGTATTTT,CASSHPGHANTDTQYF
TRBV6-5,TRBJ1-5,NA,NA,TGTGCCAGCGGGTTAAGTGTGTCGCAGGCCCAGCATTTT,CASGLSVSQAQHF
TRBV3-1/TRBV3-2,TRBJ2-7,TRBD2,NA,TGTGCCAGCAGCCAAGACGGTTCCGGTAAAGCGGGAGGGCCCTACGAGCAGTACTTC,CASSQDGSGKAGGPYEQYF
TRBV7-9,TRBJ1-4,NA,NA,TGTGCCAGCAGCTTAGTCGATGAAAAACTGTTTTTT,CASSLVDEKLFF
TRBV2,TRBJ1-2,TRBD1,NA,TGTGCCAGCAGTCGGTCAGGGGGAGACTATGGCTACACCTTC,CASSRSGGDYGYTF
TRBV3-1/TRBV3-2,TRBJ1-4,TRBD1,NA,TGTGCCAGCAGCCGAGGACAGGGTAATGAAAAACTGTTTTTT,CASSRGQGNEKLFF
TRBV10-3,TRBJ1-1,TRBD1,NA,TGTGCCATCAGTGGAGGACAGGGGAGTTTGAACACTGAAGCTTTCTTT,CAISGGQGSLNTEAFF
TRBV18,TRBJ2-3,NA,few,TGTGCCAGCTCTCTTGACAGAACCTTCACAGATACGCAGTATTTT,CASSLDRTFTDTQYF
TRBV5-1,TRBJ2-5,NA,once,TGCGCCAGCAGCTTGTCAGCGGCCGATTTAGGGACCCAGTACTTC,CASSLSAADLGTQYF
TRBV7-9,TRBJ1-2,NA,NA,TGTGCCAGCAGCTTAGGTGGCGGCTACACCTTC,CASSLGGGYTF
TRBV20-1,TRBJ2-1,TRBD2,NA,TGCAGTGCTAGTTACGGGTTTGGGAGGGATGAGCAGTTCTTC,CSASYGFGRDEQFF
TRBV6-5,TRBJ1-2,NA,NA,TGTGCCAGCAGTTACGACAGTAACTATGGCTACACCTTC,CASSYDSNYGYTF
TRBV4-2,TRBJ2-7,NA,NA,TGTGCCAGCAGCCAACTCAATCAGGGGTACACCTACGAGCAGTACTTC,CASSQLNQGYTYEQYF
TRBV10-2,TRBJ1-3,TRBD1,NA,TGCGCCAGCACCGACAGGGGCCCTGGAAACACCATATATTTT,CASTDRGPGNTIYF
TRBV7-2,TRBJ2-2,NA,NA,TGTGCCAGCAGCCCACCGGGCGGGGACAGAAACACCGGGGAGCTGTTTTTT,CASSPPGGDRNTGELFF
TRBV28,TRBJ1-2,NA,NA,TGTGCCAGCAGTTTAAAGGGGAGCTACACCTTC,CASSLKGSYTF
TRBV6-5,TRBJ2-3,TRBD1,NA,TGTGCCAGCAGCCGCGACAGGGTTAAGCAGTATTTT,CASSRDRVKQYF
TRBV7-9,TRBJ2-2,NA,many,TGTGCCAGCAGCTTAGTTAGTTACACCGGGGAGCTGTTTTTT,CASSLVSYTGELFF
TRBV28,TRBJ2-7,NA,NA,TGTGCCAGCAGAGACGGACAGACCTACGAGCAGTACTTC,CASRDGQTYEQYF
TRBV7-9,TRBJ1-1,NA,NA,TGTGCCAGCAGCTCGGGATCGGGGAACACTGAAGCTTTCTTT,CASSSGSGNTEAFF
TRBV5-1,TRBJ2-1,NA,NA,TGCGCCAGCAGCTCCCCAGGGCGAAGTGGTGAGCAGTTCTTC,CASSSPGRSGEQFF
TRBV13,TRBJ2-2,NA,NA,TGTGCCAGCAGCTTGGCTCCGGGGGCGAACACCGGGGAGCTGTTTTTT,CASSLAPGANTGELFF
TRBV7-9,TRBJ2-3,NA,NA,TGTGCCAGCAGCTTTGCGGGACAGTCGGATTTTAGCACAGATACGCAGTATTTT,CASSFAGQSDFSTDTQYF
TRBV7-3,TRBJ2-3,TRBD2,NA,TGTGCCAGCAGCGTAGGGACTAGCGGGGCCGCAAGCACAGATACGCAGTATTTT,CASSVGTSGAASTDTQYF
TRBV9,TRBJ1-6,NA,NA,TGTGCCAGTGGTGTAGGGGGAAGATACTCACCCCTCCACTTT,CASGVGGRYSPLHF
TRBV6-5,TRBJ1-6,NA,once,TGTGCCAGCAGTCCCGCGGGGGCTTATAATTCACCCCTCCACTTT,CASSPAGAYNSPLHF